This T cell receptor (beta chain) originates from a study of shared clonotypes between healthy human individuals. Study findings and constraints: Among donors, the sharing of clonotypes was expected to be influenced by sequencing depth. The genetic and exposure-history diversity represented was limited by few donors.

The CDR3 runs to 13 residues. With 6 bases removed from V and 4 bases from J, the gap between germline ends came to 10 bases. The germline V gene has CDR1 LNHDA and CDR2 SQIVND (reference sequence). Generated by immunoSEQ multiplex PCR, the TCRdb table keeps only in-frame clones and is missing some. Of a few hundred thousand clones listed, around 96% are singletons. Points on this clone: Its target is unknown. Other DNA sequences of this sample code for an identical CDR3.

The TCR comes from a young man in good health. V and J are TRBV19 and TRBJ1-5; no reliable D call. Sequencing was carried out using memory CD8+ T cells sorted from blood. Subset specified: CD45RO+ cells pooled with CCR7-negative TemRA cells. CDR3 sequence reads: CASSLPPNQPQHF. The CDR3 DNA is TGTGCCAGTAGCCTCCCCCCTAATCAGCCCCAGCATTTT.